This TCR beta chain stems from a study of blood T cell repertoires in COVID-19. Study background: PBMCs, B-cell-depleted T cells, or T cells provided the cDNA or gDNA that made up the material.

Authors' data handling: Using reference gene primer amplification, nucleated cell counts were estimated. Measured with immunoSEQ multiplex PCR; TCRdb has only the in-frame clones, and not every one. V, J and clone size were drawn from that table, and D and trimming were deduced from the DNA. The sample contains 350,000 or so clones, around 90% of which appear only once. Sequencing was done on a sample of peripheral blood. The clonotype comes from a man younger than 35 with active or convalescent COVID-19.

This CDR3 is CASSLYSYEQYF. In DNA, the CDR3 is TGTGCCAGCAGTTTATATAGCTACGAGCAGTACTTC. The V call is TRBV28, the J call TRBJ2-7, with no clear D. V was cut by 1 base and J by 3 bases, with 4 bases left in between. Germline V gene lookup returns CDR1 MDHEN and CDR2 SYDVKM. This CDR3 is 12 amino acids long.